The clone carrying this T cell receptor (beta chain) was counted at least ten times. The antigen remains undetermined. The CDR3 has 15 residues. The J segment lost 5 bases and the V segment lost 6 bases, leaving 7 bases of the junction unmatched. Per germline, CDR1 KGHSH and CDR2 LQKENI. By 5'RACE with 10-nucleotide random UMIs, the cDNA was made. A single run covered 15-18 subjects with over 160 million TCR-beta sequences. Via MiXCR, TCRdb re-called the 5' RACE reads, giving one row per CDR3 protein. The sample has fewer than 50,000 distinct CDR3 sequences, approximately 15% seen once. This specimen comes from a study of neurological immune-mediated disorders. Study results and caveats: The greatest degree of TCR clonal expansion was observed in HTLV-1-associated myelopathy, with the lowest in multiple sclerosis, below that of healthy controls.

The source material was CD4+ T cells from blood. The chain combines TRBV18 with TRBJ2-1, with 10 bases fitting TRBD2. The receptor's source is a woman aged 55-69 years with HTLV-1-associated myelopathy (HAM/TSP). This chain's CDR3 is CASSRTSGDNNEQFF. As DNA, the CDR3 is TGTGCCAGCTCGCGAACTAGCGGGGACAACAATGAGCAGTTCTTC. The entire variable domain, with the rest obtained from reference TRBV18 and TRBJ2-1, is as follows: NAGVMQNPRHLVRRRGQEARLRCSPMKGHSHVYWYRQLPEEGLKFMVYLQKENIIDESGMPKERFSAEFPKEGPSILRIQQVVRGDSAAYFCASSRTSGDNNEQFFGPGTRLTVL.